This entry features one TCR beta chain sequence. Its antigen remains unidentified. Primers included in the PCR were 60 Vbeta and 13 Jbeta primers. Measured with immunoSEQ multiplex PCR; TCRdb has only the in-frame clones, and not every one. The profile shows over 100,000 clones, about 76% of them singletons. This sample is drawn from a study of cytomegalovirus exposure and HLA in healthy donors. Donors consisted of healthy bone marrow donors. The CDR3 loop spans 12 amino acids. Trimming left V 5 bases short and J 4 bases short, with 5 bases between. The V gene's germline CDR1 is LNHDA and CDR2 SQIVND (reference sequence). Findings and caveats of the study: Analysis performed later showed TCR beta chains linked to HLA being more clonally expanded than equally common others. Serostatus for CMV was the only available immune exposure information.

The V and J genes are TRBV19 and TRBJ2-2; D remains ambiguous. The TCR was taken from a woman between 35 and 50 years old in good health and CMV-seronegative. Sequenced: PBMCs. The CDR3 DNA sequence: TGTGCCAGTAGTCGGTTCACCGGGGAGCTGTTTTTT. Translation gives CASSRFTGELFF.